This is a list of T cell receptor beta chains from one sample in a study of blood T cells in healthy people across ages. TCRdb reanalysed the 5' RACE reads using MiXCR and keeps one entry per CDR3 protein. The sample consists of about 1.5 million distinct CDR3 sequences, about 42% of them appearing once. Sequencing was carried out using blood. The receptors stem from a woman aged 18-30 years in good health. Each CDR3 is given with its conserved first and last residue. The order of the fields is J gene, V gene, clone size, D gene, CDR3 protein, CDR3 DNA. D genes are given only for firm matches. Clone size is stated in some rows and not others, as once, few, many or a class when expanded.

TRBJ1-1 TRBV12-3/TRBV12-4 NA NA CASSFRGSNTEAFF TGTGCCAGCAGTTTTCGGGGCTCGAACACTGAAGCTTTCTTT
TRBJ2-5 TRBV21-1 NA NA CASSNPRTEGKCQETQYF TGTGCCAGCAGCAATCCACGGACAGAAGGGAAATGTCAAGAGACCCAGTACTTC
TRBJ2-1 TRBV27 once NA CASSFRAGFHNEQFF TGTGCCAGCAGTTTTAGGGCCGGGTTCCACAATGAGCAGTTCTTC
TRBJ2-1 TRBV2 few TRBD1 CARARDRGYNEQFF TGTGCCAGGGCTCGGGACAGGGGATACAATGAGCAGTTCTTC
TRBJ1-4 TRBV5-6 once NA CASSLDGRTGKLFF TGTGCCAGCAGCTTGGACGGAAGAACGGGAAAACTGTTTTTT
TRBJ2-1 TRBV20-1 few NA CSARGGGGRHEQFF TGCAGTGCTAGAGGAGGGGGGGGCAGGCATGAGCAGTTCTTC
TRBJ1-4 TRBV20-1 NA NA CSAKTPAVNEKLFF TGCAGTGCTAAGACGCCGGCGGTTAATGAAAAACTGTTTTTT
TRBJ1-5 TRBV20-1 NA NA CSARGLDNQPQHF TGCAGTGCTAGGGGCCTGGACAATCAGCCCCAGCATTTT
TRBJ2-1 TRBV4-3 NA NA CASSQWRVYNEQFF TGCGCCAGCAGCCAATGGAGGGTCTACAATGAGCAGTTCTTC
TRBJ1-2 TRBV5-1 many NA CASSPLMGPDYGYTF TGCGCCAGCAGCCCGCTGATGGGTCCCGACTATGGCTACACCTTC
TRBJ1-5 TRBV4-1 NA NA CASSQDSGQRGQPQHF TGCGCCAGCAGCCAAGATTCGGGGCAGCGGGGTCAGCCCCAGCATTTT
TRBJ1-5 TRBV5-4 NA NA CASSLGVGSQPQHF TGTGCCAGCAGCTTGGGGGTGGGGAGCCAGCCCCAGCATTTT
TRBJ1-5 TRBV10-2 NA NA CASSESRAQPQHF TGCGCCAGCAGTGAGTCCCGGGCTCAGCCCCAGCATTTT
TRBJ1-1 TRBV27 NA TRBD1 CASSLDRGTTEAFF TGTGCCAGCAGCTTGGACAGGGGGACCACTGAAGCTTTCTTT
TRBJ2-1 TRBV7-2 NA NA CASSLTMANEQFF TGTGCCAGCAGCTTAACTATGGCGAATGAGCAGTTCTTC
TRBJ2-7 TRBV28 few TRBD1 CATQYRDRDSYEQYF TGTGCCACCCAATACCGGGACAGGGACTCCTACGAGCAGTACTTC
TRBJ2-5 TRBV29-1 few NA CSVEDGGQETQYF TGCAGCGTTGAAGATGGAGGGCAAGAGACCCAGTACTTC
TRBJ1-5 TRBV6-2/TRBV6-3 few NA CASSTTLRGGGNQPQHF TGTGCCAGCAGCACCACCCTCAGGGGCGGCGGCAATCAGCCCCAGCATTTT
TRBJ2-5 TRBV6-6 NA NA CASSPWTGRDETQYF TGTGCCAGCAGCCCTTGGACAGGGAGGGACGAGACCCAGTACTTC
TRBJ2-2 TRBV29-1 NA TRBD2 CSVGLAGGNTGELFF TGCAGCGTGGGACTAGCGGGAGGGAACACCGGGGAGCTGTTTTTT
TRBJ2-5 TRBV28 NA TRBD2 CATSVSTSGGYF TGTGCCACCTCAGTTTCCACTAGCGGGGGGTACTTC
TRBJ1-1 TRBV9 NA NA CASSVGSNTEAFF TGTGCCAGCAGCGTCGGGTCCAACACTGAAGCTTTCTTT
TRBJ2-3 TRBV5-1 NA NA CASSARPARQYGDTQYF TGCGCCAGCAGCGCGCGGCCCGCGCGACAATACGGAGATACGCAGTATTTT
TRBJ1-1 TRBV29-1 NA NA CSVYPRSNTEAFF TGCAGCGTTTACCCCAGGTCAAACACTGAAGCTTTCTTT
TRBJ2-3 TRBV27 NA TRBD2 CASRLAGGWGTDTQYF TGTGCCAGCAGGCTAGCGGGAGGTTGGGGCACAGATACGCAGTATTTT
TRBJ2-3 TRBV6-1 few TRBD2 CASGNLAGTSDTQYF TGTGCCAGCGGGAACCTAGCGGGGACCTCGGATACGCAGTATTTT
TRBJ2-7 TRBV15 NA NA CATSRERLSEGYHEQYF TGTGCCACCAGCAGAGAAAGACTCTCGGAGGGTTACCACGAGCAGTACTTC
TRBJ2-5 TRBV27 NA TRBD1 CASSLRTGTTREQYF TGTGCCAGCAGTCTCAGGACAGGGACGACTAGGGAGCAGTACTTC
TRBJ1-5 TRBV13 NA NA CAGSTQGSNQPQHF TGTGCCGGCAGCACACAGGGTAGCAATCAGCCCCAGCATTTT
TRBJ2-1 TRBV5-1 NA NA CASPMAWGPWYNEQFF TGCGCCAGCCCCATGGCGTGGGGTCCTTGGTACAATGAGCAGTTCTTC
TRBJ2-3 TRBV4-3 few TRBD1 CASSQTGNTDTQYF TGCGCCAGCAGCCAGACAGGGAACACAGATACGCAGTATTTT
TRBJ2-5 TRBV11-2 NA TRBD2 CASSFTGTNSYGQYF TGTGCCAGCAGCTTTACCGGGACTAACTCCTACGGGCAGTACTTC
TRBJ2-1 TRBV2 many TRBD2 CASSQVAGGVNEQFF TGTGCCAGCAGTCAGGTAGCGGGGGGAGTCAATGAGCAGTTCTTC
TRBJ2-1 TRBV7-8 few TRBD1 CASSLDRPGTGYNEQFF TGTGCCAGCAGCTTAGATCGACCCGGGACAGGCTATAATGAGCAGTTCTTC
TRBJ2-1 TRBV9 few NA CASSPRRLDNEQFF TGTGCCAGCAGCCCCCGCAGATTGGACAATGAGCAGTTCTTC
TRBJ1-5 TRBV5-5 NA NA CASRDNPLSNQPQHF TGTGCCAGCAGAGACAACCCCCTTAGCAATCAGCCCCAGCATTTT
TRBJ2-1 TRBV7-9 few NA CASSFPAEQFF TGTGCCAGCAGCTTCCCCGCTGAGCAGTTCTTC
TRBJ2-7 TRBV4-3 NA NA CASSQTGSCEQYF TGCGCCAGCAGCCAGACAGGCTCCTGCGAGCAGTACTTC
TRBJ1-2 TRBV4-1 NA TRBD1 CASSQDPRLRTGAFLSYGYTF TGCGCCAGCAGCCAAGATCCGCGGCTACGGACAGGGGCCTTTTTAAGTTATGGCTACACCTTC
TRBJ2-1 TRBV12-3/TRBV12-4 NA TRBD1 CASTPRGQPSWGDEQFF TGTGCCAGCACCCCGAGGGGGCAGCCCTCCTGGGGAGATGAGCAGTTCTTC
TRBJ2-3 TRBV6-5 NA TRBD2 CASSYGTGLATDTQYF TGTGCCAGCAGTTACGGTACCGGACTAGCCACAGATACGCAGTATTTT
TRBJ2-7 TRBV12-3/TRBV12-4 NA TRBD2 CASSFGPPTSGSDEQYF TGTGCCAGCAGTTTTGGGCCCCCTACTAGCGGGAGTGACGAGCAGTACTTC
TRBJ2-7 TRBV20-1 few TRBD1 CSALRTGSYYEQYF TGCAGTGCTCTTCGGACAGGGTCCTACTACGAGCAGTACTTC
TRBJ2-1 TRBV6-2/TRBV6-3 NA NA CASSSWTYNEQFF TGTGCCAGCAGTTCTTGGACGTACAATGAGCAGTTCTTC
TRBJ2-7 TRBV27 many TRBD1 CASSLAGGGSYEQYF TGTGCCAGCAGCCTAGCAGGGGGCGGTTCCTACGAGCAGTACTTC
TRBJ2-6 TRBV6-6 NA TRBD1 CASSLQGDALTF TGTGCCAGCAGTTTACAGGGGGACGCCCTGACTTTC